This paragraph covers one T cell receptor (beta chain) sequence. The antigen is undetermined. This sample stems from a study of human T cells and chemical hapten exposure. Each CDR3 protein is one row after TCRdb ran MiXCR on the RACE reads. The data show about 82,000 distinct CDR3 sequences, roughly 13% seen once. As for time point: patch test 3, about 24 weeks after DPC sensitization. Treatment: therapeutic diphenylcyclopropenone sensitization with weekly scalp DPC. Investigators collected blood before applying each patch test. CDR1 SGHRS and CDR2 YFSETQ come from the germline V gene. V lost 0 bases and J 5 bases, leaving 10 bases between the germline ends. CDR3 length: 14 amino acids. The study, taken as a whole, reports: Controls formed significantly fewer large CDR3 similarity clusters than expanded TCRs did. PT1 expanded TCR numbers rose with patch test score.

This chain joins TRBV5-1 and TRBJ2-3; no clear D gene. Sample: whole blood, taken in connection with sensitization to the hapten diphenylcyclopropenone (DPC). This clonotype was obtained from a woman aged 45-65 years with alopecia areata. Some clones in this sample may be carry-over from other donors' samples. The CDR3 reads CASSLAGSRDTQYF. The CDR3 DNA sequence: TGCGCCAGCAGCTTGGCAGGATCGAGAGATACGCAGTATTTT. The whole variable domain, remainder taken from reference TRBV5-1 and TRBJ2-3, is KAGVTQTPRYLIKTRGQQVTLSCSPISGHRSVSWYQQTPGQGLQFLFEYFSETQRNKGNFPGRFSGRQFSNSRSEMNVSTLELGDSALYLCASSLAGSRDTQYFGPGTRLTVL.